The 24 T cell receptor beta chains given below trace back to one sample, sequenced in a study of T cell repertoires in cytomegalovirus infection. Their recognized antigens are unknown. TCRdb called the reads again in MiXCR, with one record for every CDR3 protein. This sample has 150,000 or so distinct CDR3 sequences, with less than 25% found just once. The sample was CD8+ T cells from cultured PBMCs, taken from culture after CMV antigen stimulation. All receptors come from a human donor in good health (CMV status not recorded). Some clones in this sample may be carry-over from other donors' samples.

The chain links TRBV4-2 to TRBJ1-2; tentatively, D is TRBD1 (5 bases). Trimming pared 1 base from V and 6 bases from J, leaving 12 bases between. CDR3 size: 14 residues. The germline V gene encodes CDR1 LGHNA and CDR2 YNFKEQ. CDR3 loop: CASSQGAAGDGYTF. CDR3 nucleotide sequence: TGTGCCAGCAGCCAAGGGGCCGCGGGGGATGGCTACACCTTC.

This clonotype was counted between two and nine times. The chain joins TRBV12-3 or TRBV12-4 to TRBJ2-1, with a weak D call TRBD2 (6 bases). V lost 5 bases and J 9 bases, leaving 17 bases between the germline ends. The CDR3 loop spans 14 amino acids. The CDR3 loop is CASSPNTGGGEQFF. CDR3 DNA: TGTGCCAGCAGTCCAAATACCGGGGGAGGTGAGCAGTTCTTC.

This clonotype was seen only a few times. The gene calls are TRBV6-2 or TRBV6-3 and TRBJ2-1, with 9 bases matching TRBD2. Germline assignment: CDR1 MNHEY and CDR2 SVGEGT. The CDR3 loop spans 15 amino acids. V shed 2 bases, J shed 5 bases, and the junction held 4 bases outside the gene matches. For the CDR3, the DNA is TGTGCCAGCAGTTACGCGGCTAGCGGGGACAATGAGCAGTTCTTC. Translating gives CASSYAASGDNEQFF.

As DNA, the CDR3 is TGTGCCAGCAGCTTAAAAGGACTAAACTACGAGCAGTACTTC. Its translation: CASSLKGLNYEQYF. V usage is TRBV5-6 and J usage is TRBJ2-7, with a weak D call TRBD2 (6 bases). Deletions cut 2 bases from V and 3 bases from J, with 12 bases between. The CDR3 runs 14 residues. Germline CDR1 and CDR2: SGHDT and YYEEEE.

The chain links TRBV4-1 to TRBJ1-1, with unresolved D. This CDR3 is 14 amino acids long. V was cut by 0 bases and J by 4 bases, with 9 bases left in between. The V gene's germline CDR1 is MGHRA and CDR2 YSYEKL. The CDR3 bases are TGCGCCAGCAGCCAAGAAGGACCGTTCACTGAAGCTTTCTTT. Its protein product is CASSQEGPFTEAFF.

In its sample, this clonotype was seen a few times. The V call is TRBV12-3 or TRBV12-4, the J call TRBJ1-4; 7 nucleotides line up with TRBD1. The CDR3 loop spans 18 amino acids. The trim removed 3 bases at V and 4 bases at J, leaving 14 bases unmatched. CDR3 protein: CASSFDRDWGPFNEKLFF. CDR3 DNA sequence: TGTGCCAGCAGTTTCGACAGGGATTGGGGGCCCTTTAATGAAAAACTGTTTTTT.

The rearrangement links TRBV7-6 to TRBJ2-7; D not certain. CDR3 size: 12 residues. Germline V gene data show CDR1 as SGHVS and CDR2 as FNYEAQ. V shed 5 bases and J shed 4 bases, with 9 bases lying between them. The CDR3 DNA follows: TGTGCCAGCAGCCATTATAGGTACGAGCAGTACTTC. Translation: CASSHYRYEQYF.

The CDR3 is CASSRDGVDTQYF. CDR3 DNA sequence: TGCGCCAGCAGCCGCGACGGGGTGGATACGCAGTATTTT. The chain uses TRBV4-1 and TRBJ2-3; a weak D match, TRBD2 (5 bases). Germline V lookup: CDR1 MGHRA, CDR2 YSYEKL. V was trimmed by 4 bases and J by 6 bases, leaving 11 bases between them. The CDR3 runs 13 residues.

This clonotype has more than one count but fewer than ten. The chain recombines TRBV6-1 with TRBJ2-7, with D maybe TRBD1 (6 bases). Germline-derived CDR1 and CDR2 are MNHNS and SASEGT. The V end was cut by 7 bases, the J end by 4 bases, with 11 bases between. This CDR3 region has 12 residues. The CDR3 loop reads CASNADRYEQYF. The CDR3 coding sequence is TGTGCCAGCAACGCCGACAGGTACGAGCAGTACTTC.

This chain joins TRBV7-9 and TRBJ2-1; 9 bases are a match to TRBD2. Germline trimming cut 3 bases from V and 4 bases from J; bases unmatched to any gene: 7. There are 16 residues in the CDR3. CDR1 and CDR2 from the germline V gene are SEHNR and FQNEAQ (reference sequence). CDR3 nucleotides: TGTGCCAGCAGCTTCAGCGGGGGGTTACTATACAATGAGCAGTTCTTC. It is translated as CASSFSGGLLYNEQFF.

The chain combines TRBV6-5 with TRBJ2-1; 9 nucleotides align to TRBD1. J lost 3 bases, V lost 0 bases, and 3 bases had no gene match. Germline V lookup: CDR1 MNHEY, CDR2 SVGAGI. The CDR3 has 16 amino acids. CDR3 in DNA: TGTGCCAGCAGTTACTCGGGACAGGGCTACTACAATGAGCAGTTCTTC. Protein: CASSYSGQGYYNEQFF.

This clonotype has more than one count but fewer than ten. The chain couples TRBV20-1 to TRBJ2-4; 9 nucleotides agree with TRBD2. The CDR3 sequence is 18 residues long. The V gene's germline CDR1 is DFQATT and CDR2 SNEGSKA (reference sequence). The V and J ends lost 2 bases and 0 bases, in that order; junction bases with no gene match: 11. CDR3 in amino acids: CSARPWTSAPLAKNIQYF. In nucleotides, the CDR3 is TGCAGTGCTAGACCCTGGACTAGCGCTCCTTTAGCCAAAAACATTCAGTACTTC.

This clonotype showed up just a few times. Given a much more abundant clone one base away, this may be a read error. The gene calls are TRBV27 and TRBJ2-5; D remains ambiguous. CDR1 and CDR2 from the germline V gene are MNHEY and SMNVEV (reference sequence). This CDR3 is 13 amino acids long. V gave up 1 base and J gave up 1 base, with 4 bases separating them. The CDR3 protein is CASSLYSQETQYF. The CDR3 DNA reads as TGTGCCAGCAGTTTATACAGCCAAGAGACCCAGTACTTC.

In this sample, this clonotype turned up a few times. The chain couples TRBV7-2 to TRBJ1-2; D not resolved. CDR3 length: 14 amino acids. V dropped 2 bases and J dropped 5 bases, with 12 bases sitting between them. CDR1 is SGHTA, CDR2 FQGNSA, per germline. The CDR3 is CASSLRPDSYGYTF. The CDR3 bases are TGTGCCAGCAGCTTAAGGCCAGATTCGTATGGCTACACCTTC.

DNA for the CDR3: TGTGCCAGCAGCTCCACAGGGTCGCACGAGCAGTACTTC. As protein: CASSSTGSHEQYF. The chain employs TRBV7-2 and TRBJ2-7, with a tentative D call TRBD1 (6 bases). The CDR3 has 13 amino acids. Trimming left V 4 bases short and J 5 bases short, with 12 bases between. Germline V gene data show CDR1 as SGHTA and CDR2 as FQGNSA.

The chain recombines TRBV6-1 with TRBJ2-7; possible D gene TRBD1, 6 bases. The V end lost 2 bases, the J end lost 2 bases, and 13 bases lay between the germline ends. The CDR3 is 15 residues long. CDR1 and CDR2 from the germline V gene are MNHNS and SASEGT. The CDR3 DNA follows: TGTGCCAGCAGTGAACCGGGACAAACTCCCTACGAGCAGTACTTC. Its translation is CASSEPGQTPYEQYF.

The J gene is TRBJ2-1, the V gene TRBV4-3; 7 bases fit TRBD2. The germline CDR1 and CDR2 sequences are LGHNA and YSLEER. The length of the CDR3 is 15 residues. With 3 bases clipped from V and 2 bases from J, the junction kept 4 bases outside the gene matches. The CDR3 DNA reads TGCGCCAGCAGCCACGGGGGGAACCCCTACAATGAGCAGTTCTTC. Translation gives CASSHGGNPYNEQFF.

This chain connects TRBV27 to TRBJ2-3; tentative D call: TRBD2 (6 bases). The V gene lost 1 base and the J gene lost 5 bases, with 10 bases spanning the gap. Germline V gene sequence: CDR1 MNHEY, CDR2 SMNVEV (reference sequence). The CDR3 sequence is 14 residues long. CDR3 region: CASSLLAGRDTQYF. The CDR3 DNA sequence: TGTGCCAGCAGTTTATTGGCGGGGAGAGATACGCAGTATTTT.

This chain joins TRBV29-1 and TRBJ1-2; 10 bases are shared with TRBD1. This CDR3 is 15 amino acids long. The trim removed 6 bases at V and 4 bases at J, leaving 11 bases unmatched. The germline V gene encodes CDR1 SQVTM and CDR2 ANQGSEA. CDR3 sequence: CSVATGTGDFYGYTF. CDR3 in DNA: TGCAGCGTGGCAACCGGGACAGGGGACTTCTATGGCTACACCTTC.

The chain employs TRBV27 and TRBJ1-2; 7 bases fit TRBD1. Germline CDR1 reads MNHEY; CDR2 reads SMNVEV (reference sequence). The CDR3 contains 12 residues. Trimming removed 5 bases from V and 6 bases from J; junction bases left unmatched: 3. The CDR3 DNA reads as TGTGCCAGCAGTCGAGGGGGCGATGGCTACACCTTC. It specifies CASSRGGDGYTF.

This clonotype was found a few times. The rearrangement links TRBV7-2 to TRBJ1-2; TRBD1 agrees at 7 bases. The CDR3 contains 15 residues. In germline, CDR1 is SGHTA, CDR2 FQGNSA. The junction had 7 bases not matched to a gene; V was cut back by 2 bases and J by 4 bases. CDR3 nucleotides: TGTGCCAGCAGCTTATCAACAGGGGCAGGCTATGGCTACACCTTC. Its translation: CASSLSTGAGYGYTF.

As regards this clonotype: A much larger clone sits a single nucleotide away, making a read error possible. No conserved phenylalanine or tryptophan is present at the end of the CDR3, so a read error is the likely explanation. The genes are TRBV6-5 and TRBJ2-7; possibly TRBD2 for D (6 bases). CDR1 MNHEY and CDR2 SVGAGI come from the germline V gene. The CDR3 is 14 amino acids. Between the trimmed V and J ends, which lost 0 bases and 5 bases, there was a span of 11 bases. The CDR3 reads CASSYSGGLNEQYL. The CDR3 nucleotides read TGTGCCAGCAGTTACTCGGGGGGACTGAACGAGCAGTACTTG.

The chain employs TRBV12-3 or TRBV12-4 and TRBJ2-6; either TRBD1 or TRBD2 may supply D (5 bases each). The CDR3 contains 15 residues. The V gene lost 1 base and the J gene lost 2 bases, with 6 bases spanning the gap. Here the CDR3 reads CASSLGGAGANVLTF. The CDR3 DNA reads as TGTGCCAGCAGTTTAGGAGGGGCTGGGGCCAACGTCCTGACTTTC.

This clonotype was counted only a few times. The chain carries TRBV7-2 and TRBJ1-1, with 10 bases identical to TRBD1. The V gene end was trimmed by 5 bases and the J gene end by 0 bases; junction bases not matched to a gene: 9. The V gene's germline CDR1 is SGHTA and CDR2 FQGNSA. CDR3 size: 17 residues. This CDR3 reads CASSRLGQGVMNTEAFF. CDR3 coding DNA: TGTGCCAGCAGCCGCTTAGGACAGGGGGTAATGAACACTGAAGCTTTCTTT.